The 17 T cell receptor beta chains presented below share a single source sample, sequenced in a study of blood T cell repertoires in COVID-19. Assay: immunoSEQ multiplex PCR; the TCRdb copy retains only in-frame clones and omits some. Of some 300,000 clones detected, around 90% appear once; the ten largest clones hold under 1.1%. The specimen sequenced was peripheral blood. The receptor source for this set is a woman aged 35 to 49 with COVID-19, enrolled during active disease.

The chain is built from TRBV7-2 and TRBJ1-3; D call uncertain. This CDR3 comprises 12 residues. In germline, CDR1 is SGHTA, CDR2 FQGNSA. V lost 5 bases and J lost 5, with 7 bases in between. This CDR3 reads CASSLLRNTIYF. The CDR3 DNA reads TGTGCCAGCAGCCTATTACGAAACACCATATATTTT.

The chain joins TRBV19 to TRBJ1-3; the D is unclear. CDR3 length: 14 amino acids. Trimming removed 3 bases from V and 0 bases from J, with 6 bases in between. Germline CDR1 is LNHDA and CDR2 is SQIVND (reference sequence). CDR3 loop: CASSIPSSGNTIYF. For the CDR3, the DNA is TGTGCCAGTAGTATCCCGAGCTCTGGAAACACCATATATTTT.

This chain joins TRBV9 and TRBJ2-3, with 10 bases that match TRBD2. The CDR3 extends over 14 amino acids. Trimming at V came to 2 bases and at J to 4 bases, leaving 1 base not matched to a gene. Germline CDR1 reads SGDLS; CDR2 reads YYNGEE. CDR3 region: CASSVGTSADTQYF. In nucleotides, the CDR3 is TGTGCCAGCAGCGTCGGGACTAGCGCAGATACGCAGTATTTT.

This clone showed up just once. This chain joins TRBV4-3 and TRBJ2-5, with 9 bases aligning to TRBD2. CDR1 LGHNA and CDR2 YSLEER come from the germline V gene. Trimming cost V 3 bases and J 4 bases; bases outside gene matches: 6. The CDR3 length is 15 residues. The CDR3 loop reads CASSHIAGEGETQYF. Written as DNA, the CDR3 is TGCGCCAGCAGCCACATAGCGGGAGAAGGAGAGACCCAGTACTTC.

This clone came up once. V gene TRBV28 combines with J gene TRBJ1-4; weak D call: TRBD1 (5 bases). V was cut by 10 bases and J by 3 bases, with 15 bases left in between. There are 14 residues in the CDR3. Looked up from germline, CDR1 is MDHEN and CDR2 is SYDVKM. For the CDR3, the DNA is TGTGCCATCGGAGTGGGGCCAGCTAATGAAAAACTGTTTTTT. As protein: CAIGVGPANEKLFF.

The rearrangement links TRBV5-4 to TRBJ1-2, with no clear D. The CDR3 consists of 14 residues. Trimming removed 4 bases at V and 3 bases at J, with 13 bases between. Germline V gives CDR1 SGHNT, CDR2 YYREEE (reference sequence). The CDR3 loop reads CASSLEGFDYGYTF. The DNA for the CDR3 is TGTGCCAGCAGCCTAGAGGGTTTCGACTATGGCTACACCTTC.

The chain joins TRBV4-1 to TRBJ2-3; D may be TRBD2 (6 bases). The germline CDR1 and CDR2 sequences are MGHRA and YSYEKL. CDR3 length: 16 amino acids. Trimming pared 0 bases from V and 8 bases from J, leaving 18 bases between. Here the CDR3 reads CASSQEVPAAAGTQYF. As DNA, the CDR3 is TGCGCCAGCAGCCAAGAAGTTCCTGCGGCAGCGGGTACGCAGTATTTT.

The gene calls are TRBV23-1 and TRBJ1-3, with TRBD1 identical over 8 bases. TRBV23-1 is sorted into the ORF group, with uncertain function. The CDR3 sequence is 20 residues long. Unmatched junction bases numbered 20, after V lost 7 bases and J lost 0 bases. The DNA of the CDR3 is TGCGCCAGCACGAACCCCGAGGGACAGGAACACCGCGTCTCTGGAAACACCATATATTTT. Protein: CASTNPEGQEHRVSGNTIYF.

This clone was picked up one time. The rearrangement joins TRBV4-3 to TRBJ1-2, with TRBD1 as a possible D gene (5 bases). The V gene lost 1 base and the J gene lost 13 bases, with 10 bases spanning the gap. The CDR3 extends over 11 amino acids. CDR1 is LGHNA and CDR2 is YSLEER in the germline V gene. The CDR3 sequence is CASSQAGVITF. CDR3 DNA sequence: TGCGCCAGCAGCCAAGCGGGGGTAATCACCTTC.

The chain is built from TRBV4-1 and TRBJ1-2, with a possible D match to TRBD1 (6 bases). The CDR3 totals 17 residues. CDR1 MGHRA and CDR2 YSYEKL come from the germline V gene. Deletions cut 0 bases from V and 2 bases from J, with 16 bases between. The CDR3 DNA reads TGCGCCAGCAGCCAAGAAAAAGGGCAGGGGCAAAACTATGGCTACACCTTC. As protein: CASSQEKGQGQNYGYTF.

For the CDR3, the DNA is TGCGCCAGCAGCTTGGTGCCAGGTGGGCCTCTCTATGGCTACACCTTC. It translates to CASSLVPGGPLYGYTF. This chain connects TRBV5-1 to TRBJ1-2; D is undetermined. Trimming pared 0 bases from V and 4 bases from J, leaving 16 bases between. CDR3 length: 16 residues. CDR1 is SGHRS and CDR2 is YFSETQ in the germline V gene.

The chain employs TRBV29-1 and TRBJ2-1; 7 bases match TRBD2. The CDR3 totals 10 residues. After removal of 3 bases from V and 15 bases from J, the junction contained 5 bases not matched to a gene. From germline, CDR1 is SQVTM and CDR2 ANQGSEA. CDR3 amino acids: CSVDPGRGFF. The CDR3 DNA reads TGCAGCGTTGATCCAGGGAGGGGGTTCTTC.

CDR3 sequence: CASSHEGGPAGGPGNEQFF. In DNA, the CDR3 is TGTGCCAGCAGCCATGAGGGAGGGCCCGCGGGGGGGCCGGGGAATGAGCAGTTCTTC. V is TRBV13 and J is TRBJ2-1, with 9 bases that match TRBD2. The germline V gene has CDR1 PRHDT and CDR2 FYEKMQ (reference sequence). V shed 5 bases, J shed 7 bases, and the junction held 21 bases outside the gene matches. This CDR3 is built from 19 residues.

This clone was seen once. The chain employs TRBV7-6 and TRBJ1-4; 8 bases are shared with TRBD1. This CDR3 region has 15 residues. Germline V lookup: CDR1 SGHVS, CDR2 FNYEAQ. J gave up 2 bases and V 4 bases, and 3 bases lay outside the gene matches. CDR3 region: CASSSAGGTNEKLFF. The CDR3 bases are TGTGCCAGCAGCTCCGCAGGGGGCACTAATGAAAAACTGTTTTTT.

The CDR3 bases are TGTGCCTGGAGTTTAGGGACAGTGGGAACCCAGTACTTC. Its protein is CAWSLGTVGTQYF. The chain recombines TRBV30 with TRBJ2-5; the match to TRBD1 covers 7 bases. Germline assignment: CDR1 GTSNPN and CDR2 SVGIG (reference sequence). Germline trimming cut 2 bases from V and 8 bases from J; bases unmatched to any gene: 8. This CDR3 has 13 residues.

The chain is built from TRBV6-5 and TRBJ2-7; 7 bases map to TRBD1. Unmatched junction bases numbered 12, after V lost 6 bases and J lost 4 bases. CDR1 and CDR2 (germline): MNHEY, SVGAGI. The CDR3 has 15 residues. CDR3 sequence: CASSLQGLRRYEQYF. CDR3 nucleotide sequence: TGTGCCAGCAGCCTACAGGGGCTGCGCAGGTACGAGCAGTACTTC.

In its sample, this clone was seen a few times. This rearrangement joins TRBV18 to TRBJ2-5; tentatively, D is TRBD2 (6 bases). The length of the CDR3 is 13 residues. With 4 bases removed from V and 3 bases from J, the gap between germline ends came to 9 bases. Looked up from germline, CDR1 is KGHSH and CDR2 is LQKENI. The DNA for the CDR3 is TGTGCCAGCTCACAGACTAGTAAAGAGACCCAGTACTTC. Protein product: CASSQTSKETQYF.